The rows below give T cell receptor beta chains drawn from one sample of a study of cytomegalovirus exposure and HLA in healthy donors. Clones were sequenced by immunoSEQ multiplex PCR, and TCRdb holds only the in-frame ones, with some missing. The sample records some 100,000 clones, around 85% being singletons. The sample consisted of PBMCs. These receptors were obtained from a man aged 25-45 years in good health and CMV-seronegative. CDR3s include the opening cysteine and the closing phenylalanine or tryptophan. D genes are given only for firm matches. A clone size is listed for some rows: how often the clone was seen (once, few, many), or a class if it is expanded.

>TRBJ1-4|.|TRBV28|.
TGTGCCAGCAGTTTAACAATGAAGAATGAAAAACTGTTTTTT
CASSLTMKNEKLFF
>TRBJ2-1|TRBD2|TRBV5-6|.
TGTGCCAGCAGCTTGGTACTAGCGGGCTACAATGAGCAGTTCTTC
CASSLVLAGYNEQFF
>TRBJ1-5|TRBD1|TRBV19|.
TGTGCCTCTGACAGGGGATGGAGAGTTTATCAGCCCCAGCATTTT
CASDRGWRVYQPQHF
>TRBJ2-3|TRBD1|TRBV7-8|.
TGTGCCAGCAGCAAGGACAGGGAATATGAAGATACGCAGTATTTT
CASSKDREYEDTQYF
>TRBJ2-1|.|TRBV5-5|.
TGTGCCAGCAGCCAGAACAATGAGCAGTTCTTC
CASSQNNEQFF
>TRBJ2-2|.|TRBV30|once
TGTGCCTGGAGCTCTACAGGGACGGGCACCGGGGAGCTGTTTTTT
CAWSSTGTGTGELFF
>TRBJ2-4|.|TRBV4-2|.
TGTGCCAGCAGCCAAGAAAGTAGGGTAGCGGGCCCCGTCGAGGGGGAAAACATTCAGTACTTC
CASSQESRVAGPVEGENIQYF
>TRBJ2-6|TRBD1|TRBV5-6|.
TGTGCCAGCAGACCCCGACAGGGCGCCAACGTCCTGACTTTC
CASRPRQGANVLTF
>TRBJ2-7|.|TRBV7-2|.
TGTGCCAGCAGCCTTCTACTTGGGGAGCGCGAGCAGTACTTC
CASSLLLGEREQYF
>TRBJ2-2|TRBD2|TRBV14|.
TGTGCCAGCAGCCATACTAGCGGGAGTATTAACACCGGGGAGCTGTTTTTT
CASSHTSGSINTGELFF
>TRBJ1-6|.|TRBV28|.
TGTGCCAGCAGTTTGACTAAGAGAAATTCACCCCTCCACTTT
CASSLTKRNSPLHF
>TRBJ2-1|TRBD2|TRBV7-3|.
TGTGCCAGCAGTCAACTAGCGGGGGGCTACAATGAGCAGTTCTTC
CASSQLAGGYNEQFF
>TRBJ2-1|TRBD2|TRBV7-9|.
TGTGCCAGCAGCCAGGGACTAGCGGCGTCTGGGCAGTTCTTC
CASSQGLAASGQFF
>TRBJ1-1|TRBD1|TRBV10-3|once
TGTGCCATCAGCTTACAGGGGGAGGACACTGAAGCTTTCTTT
CAISLQGEDTEAFF
>TRBJ1-2|.|TRBV2|once
TGTGCCAGCAGTGAAATTGGGCAAGCTAACTATGGCTACACCTTC
CASSEIGQANYGYTF
>TRBJ2-1|.|TRBV6-5|.
TGTGCCAGCAGTTACTCGCGGGATAGCTCCTACAATGAGCAGTTCTTC
CASSYSRDSSYNEQFF
>TRBJ2-7|.|TRBV6-1|once
TGTGCCAGCTATTGGGAAGGGGGAGAGCAGTACTTC
CASYWEGGEQYF
>TRBJ2-7|.|TRBV5-4|.
TGTGCCAGCAGCTTGGTAGGCACCCCGGGCGAGCAGTACTTC
CASSLVGTPGEQYF
>TRBJ1-3|.|TRBV9|.
TGTGCCAGCAGTCCTTACAGGGTTTACTCTGGAAACACCATATATTTT
CASSPYRVYSGNTIYF
>TRBJ1-1|.|TRBV20-1|.
TGCAGTGCTAGTATATCCCAAGCTTTCTTT
CSASISQAFF
>TRBJ1-4|TRBD1|TRBV10-3|few
TGTGCCATCAGTGGACAGGGGACTAATGAAAAACTGTTTTTT
CAISGQGTNEKLFF
>TRBJ2-1|TRBD2|TRBV27|.
TGTGCCAGCAGTTCATTAGCGGGGGCGGGCGATGAGCAGTTCTTC
CASSSLAGAGDEQFF
>TRBJ2-3|TRBD2|TRBV6-5|.
TGTGCCAGCAGCCAACTAGCGGGGAGCACAGATACGCAGTATTTT
CASSQLAGSTDTQYF
>TRBJ2-5|.|TRBV6-5|.
TGTGCCAGCAGTTACGCTAGAGGGAGCCAAGAGACCCAGTACTTC
CASSYARGSQETQYF
>TRBJ2-1|TRBD2|TRBV9|few
TGTGCCAGCAGCGTATCCGGGACTAGCTCCAATGAGCAGTTCTTC
CASSVSGTSSNEQFF
>TRBJ2-7|TRBD1|TRBV4-2|.
TGTGCCAGCAGCCAAGCACAGGGGGGCTACGAGCAGTACTTC
CASSQAQGGYEQYF
>TRBJ2-1|TRBD2|TRBV11-2|.
TGTGCCAGCAGAACCCCCAGGGAGGGCTACAATGAGCAGTTCTTC
CASRTPREGYNEQFF